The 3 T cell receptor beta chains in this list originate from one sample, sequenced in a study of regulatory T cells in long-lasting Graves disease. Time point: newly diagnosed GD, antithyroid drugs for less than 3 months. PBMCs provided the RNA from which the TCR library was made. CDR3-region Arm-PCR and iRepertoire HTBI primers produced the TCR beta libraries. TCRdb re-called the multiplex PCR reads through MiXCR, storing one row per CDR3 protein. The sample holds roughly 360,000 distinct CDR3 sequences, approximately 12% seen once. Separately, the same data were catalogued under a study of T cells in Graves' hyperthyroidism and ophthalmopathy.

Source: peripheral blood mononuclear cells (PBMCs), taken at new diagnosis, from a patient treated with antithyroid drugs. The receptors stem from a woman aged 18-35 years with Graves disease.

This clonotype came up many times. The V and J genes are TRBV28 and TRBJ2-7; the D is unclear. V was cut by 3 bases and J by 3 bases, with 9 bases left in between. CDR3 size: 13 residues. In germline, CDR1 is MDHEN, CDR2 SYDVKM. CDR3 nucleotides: TGTGCCAGCAGTTTCGTTATGGTCTACGAGCAGTACTTC. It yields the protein CASSFVMVYEQYF.

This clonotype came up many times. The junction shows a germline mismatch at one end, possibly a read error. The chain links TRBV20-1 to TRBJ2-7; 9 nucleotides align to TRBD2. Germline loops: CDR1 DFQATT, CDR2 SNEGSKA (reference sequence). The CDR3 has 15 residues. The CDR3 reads CSARGGRAKLYEQYF. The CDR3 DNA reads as TGCAGTGCGAGAGGCGGGAGGGCCAAACTCTACGAGCAGTACTTC.

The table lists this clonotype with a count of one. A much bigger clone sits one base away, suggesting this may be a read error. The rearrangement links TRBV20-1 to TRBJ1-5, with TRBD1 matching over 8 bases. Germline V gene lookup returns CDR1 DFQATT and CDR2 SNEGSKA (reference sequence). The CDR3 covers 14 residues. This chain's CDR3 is CSASRTGPNPPQHF. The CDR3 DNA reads TGCAGTGCTAGCCGGACAGGGCCGAATCCGCCCCAGCATTTT.